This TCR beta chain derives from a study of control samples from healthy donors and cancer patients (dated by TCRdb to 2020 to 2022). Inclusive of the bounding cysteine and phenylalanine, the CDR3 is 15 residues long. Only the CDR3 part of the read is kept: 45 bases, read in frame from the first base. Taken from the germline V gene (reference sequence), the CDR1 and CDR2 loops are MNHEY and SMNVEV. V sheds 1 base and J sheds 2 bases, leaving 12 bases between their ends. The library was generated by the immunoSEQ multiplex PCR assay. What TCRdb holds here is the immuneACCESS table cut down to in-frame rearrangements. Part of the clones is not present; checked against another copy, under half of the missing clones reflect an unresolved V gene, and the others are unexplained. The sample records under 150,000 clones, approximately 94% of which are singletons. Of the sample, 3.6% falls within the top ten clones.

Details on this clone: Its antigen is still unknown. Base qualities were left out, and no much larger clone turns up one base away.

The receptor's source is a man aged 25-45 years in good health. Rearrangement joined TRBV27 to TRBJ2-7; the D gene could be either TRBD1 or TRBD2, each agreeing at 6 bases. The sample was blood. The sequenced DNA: TGTGCCAGCAGTTTATACGGGGGCCGAACCTACGAGCAGTACTTC. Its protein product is CASSLYGGRTYEQYF.